This T cell receptor beta chain originates from a study of T cells after yellow fever vaccination. 5'RACE template switching added a universal primer site and UMIs to TCR cDNA. From the 5' RACE reads, TCRdb called clonotypes with MiXCR, one entry per CDR3 protein. The sample holds about 240,000 distinct CDR3 sequences, less than 8.5% seen once. This clonotype appeared a few times. The antigen remains undetermined. With 3 bases removed from V and 5 bases from J, the gap between germline ends came to 16 bases. This CDR3 is 15 amino acids long. The germline CDR1 and CDR2 sequences are KGHSH and LQKENI. Study findings and constraints: Clones from primary vaccination mostly reappeared after the booster (approximately 96% CD4, around 90% CD8).

This rearrangement joins TRBV18 to TRBJ2-5; D assignment may be TRBD1 or TRBD2 (5 bases each). This specimen was CD4+ T cells sorted from PBMCs, taken 15 days after the yellow fever booster vaccination. The sequence was obtained from a man under 40 who received the YFV17D yellow fever vaccine. Here the CDR3 DNA reads TGTGCCAGCTCACCTGAGGCCTACTGGGGGGAGACCCAGTACTTC. Encoded protein: CASSPEAYWGETQYF. The whole variable domain, remainder taken from reference TRBV18 and TRBJ2-5, is NAGVMQNPRHLVRRRGQEARLRCSPMKGHSHVYWYRQLPEEGLKFMVYLQKENIIDESGMPKERFSAEFPKEGPSILRIQQVVRGDSAAYFCASSPEAYWGETQYFGPGTRLLVL.